This T cell receptor beta chain was recorded in a study of OX40 agonist ivuxolimab in advanced cancers. Study-level background: Administration of intravenous ivuxolimab to patients occurred every 2 weeks at 0.01 to 10 mg/kg.

Using immunoSEQ multiplex PCR, the repertoire was profiled, and TCRdb retains in-frame clones only, with some absent. The sample includes tens of thousands of clones, about 81% seen only once; the top ten take just under 2.5%. Study-level points and caveats: Determination of antigen specificity was not performed for the expanded peripheral T cells. More expanded clones were seen, on average, in CD8+ T cells than in CD4+.

V was shortened by 4 bases and J by 5 bases, with 11 bases between the two germline ends. Germline V gene data show CDR1 as LGHNA and CDR2 as YSLEER. The CDR3 is made up of 14 amino acids. Comments on this clone: No antigen is known for it.

The TCR sequence derives from an adult with an advanced solid tumor such as melanoma, head and neck, liver or kidney cancer. The source was CD4+ or CD8+ T cells sorted from blood, collected in a trial of the OX40 agonist ivuxolimab. The V gene is TRBV4-3, the J gene TRBJ1-4; no definite D call. The CDR3 region has the DNA TGCGCCAGCAGCCCCGACGCGGGGAATGAAAAACTGTTTTTT. Translation gives CASSPDAGNEKLFF.